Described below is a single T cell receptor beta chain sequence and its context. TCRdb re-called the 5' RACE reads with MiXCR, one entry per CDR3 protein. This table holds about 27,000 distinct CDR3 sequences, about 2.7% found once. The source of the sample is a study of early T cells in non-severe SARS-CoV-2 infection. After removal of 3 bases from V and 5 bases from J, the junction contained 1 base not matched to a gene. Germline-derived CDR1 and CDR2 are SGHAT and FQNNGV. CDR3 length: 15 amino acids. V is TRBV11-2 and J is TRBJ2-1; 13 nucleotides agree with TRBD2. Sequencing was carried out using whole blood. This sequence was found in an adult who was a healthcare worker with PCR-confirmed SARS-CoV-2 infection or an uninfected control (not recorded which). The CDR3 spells CASSLGTSGDNEQFF. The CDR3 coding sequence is TGTGCCAGCAGCTTGGGGACTAGCGGGGACAATGAGCAGTTCTTC.